The subject of this entry is one T cell receptor (beta chain). No antigen is known for it. Produced via immunoSEQ multiplex PCR; TCRdb's table is partial and in-frame only. The sample lists fewer than 150,000 clones; about 80% were seen once. The CDR3 sequence is 14 residues long. V was pared by 4 bases and J by 7 bases, with 14 bases between. Germline V gene sequence: CDR1 MNHNS, CDR2 SASEGT. These data originate in a study of cytomegalovirus exposure and HLA in healthy donors. Findings and caveats of the study: Per published reports, the classifier diagnosed cytomegalovirus status with high specificity and sensitivity. Most TCR sequences were uncommon, yet certain public TCRs appeared in many donors.

The sequenced sample was PBMCs. The chain joins TRBV6-1 to TRBJ1-5; a possible D gene is TRBD1 (5 bases). This receptor was identified in a man aged 25-45 years in good health and CMV-seropositive. The CDR3 nucleotides are TGTGCCAGCAGTGCGCAGGGCTTGGGCCAGCCCCAGCATTTT. It yields the protein CASSAQGLGQPQHF.